The 5 T cell receptor beta chains presented below share a single source sample, sequenced in a study of blood T cell repertoires in COVID-19. Sequenced by immunoSEQ multiplex PCR; TCRdb stores in-frame clones only, minus some. This table has about 41,000 clones, around 90% appearing once. Sequencing was carried out using peripheral blood. These receptors all stem from a man aged 60 to 75 with acute or convalescent COVID-19.

The chain couples TRBV10-2 to TRBJ1-5; 9 bases fit TRBD1. Trimming took 6 bases from V and 5 from J; bases not matched to a gene: 14. The germline V gene encodes CDR1 WSHSY and CDR2 SAAADI. The CDR3 sequence is 17 residues long. The CDR3 nucleotides read TGCGCCAGCAGCACCTACGGGGACAGGGTTAGGGATCAGCCCCAGCATTTT. It is translated as CASSTYGDRVRDQPQHF.

This clone has more than one count but fewer than ten. The chain uses TRBV6-2 or TRBV6-3 and TRBJ2-7, with TRBD2 matching 10 bases. Trimming at V came to 2 bases and at J to 5 bases, leaving 9 bases not matched to a gene. CDR3 length: 16 amino acids. Germline CDR1 reads MNHEY; CDR2 reads SVGEGT. The CDR3 DNA sequence: TGTGCCAGCAGTTACGGGGCTAGCGGGGGAGTCGACGAGCAGTACTTC. It yields the protein CASSYGASGGVDEQYF.

The chain carries TRBV5-1 and TRBJ2-2, with a tentative D call TRBD2 (6 bases). The V end was cut by 4 bases, the J end by 3 bases, with 7 bases between. Germline CDR1 reads SGHRS; CDR2 reads YFSETQ. The CDR3 consists of 13 residues. The CDR3: CASSGGDTGELFF. The CDR3 DNA follows: TGCGCCAGCAGCGGCGGGGACACCGGGGAGCTGTTTTTT.

Worth noting for this clone: The sample contains more than one DNA sequence encoding this CDR3. The chain joins TRBV5-1 to TRBJ1-2; D unresolved. Trimming cost V 2 bases and J 2 bases, with 7 bases left between them. The germline V gene encodes CDR1 SGHRS and CDR2 YFSETQ. CDR3 length: 13 residues. DNA of the CDR3: TGCGCCAGCAGCTTAGCGGGGAACTATGGCTACACCTTC. It specifies CASSLAGNYGYTF.

The chain employs TRBV27 and TRBJ2-7, with 7 bases that match TRBD1. Germline lookup yields CDR1 MNHEY and CDR2 SMNVEV (reference sequence). CDR3 length: 15 amino acids. J was trimmed by 3 bases and V by 3 bases; bases with no gene match: 8. The CDR3 DNA reads as TGTGCCAGCAGTTTCGAGGGGGCGACCATCTACGAGCAGTACTTC. As protein: CASSFEGATIYEQYF.